The following is a TCR beta chain sequence with its context. This receptor's antigen is unknown. One base away there is no much larger clone; base qualities are not given. Sequenced using an Illumina HiSeq 1500. The raw public reads went through TCRdb reprocessing: fastp at Q25, MiXCR clone calling, in-frame beta chains kept. Rows with one shared CDR3 protein collapse into an entry with the most common genes and DNA. The sample data list roughly 730,000 distinct CDR3 sequences, and roughly 36% of these were observed just once. Of the sample, 15% to 20% falls within the top ten clones. The record originates from a study of T cell repertoires in cytomegalovirus infection (dated by TCRdb to the late 2010s). About the study as a whole: Alongside well-studied HLA-B-restricted epitopes, the peptide stimulations were aimed at recently identified HLA-C-restricted CMV epitopes, whose presentation resists viral immunomodulation. Because public TCR beta signatures pointed to carriage of CMV infection together with the matching HLA type, the HLA type of each donor mattered for the analysis. General findings and caveats noted by the study authors: In the ex vivo response, HLA-C-restricted CMV-specific TCR beta clonotypes were dominant, and in two of eight donors the single most frequent clonotype came from this HLA-C-restricted group. Cumulative frequency of public TCR beta family members discriminated carriers of CMV infection plus the relevant HLA type in this cohort and an independent approximately 340-donor cohort.

The CDR3 runs 15 residues from the cysteine to the phenylalanine. The only DNA kept is the CDR3, 45 bases in frame from the first base. Relative to germline, V is 1 base shorter and J is 2 bases shorter, with 13 bases between their ends. The germline V gene specifies SGHRS as CDR1 and YFSETQ as CDR2. Read against the paper, the sample's treatment or condition label means: in vitro stimulation with specific CMV peptide epitopes to enrich CMV-specific T cells. The sequenced sample was cultured PBMCs, obtained from culture after CMV antigen stimulation. The receptor was derived from a human donor in good health (CMV status not recorded). Some clones in this sample may be carry-over from other donors' samples. Rearrangement joined TRBV5-1 to TRBJ2-7; the D region is possibly TRBD1 or TRBD2, each matching across 5 bases. Here the CDR3 is given as CASSLLRGDAYEQYF. The nucleotides read TGCGCCAGCAGCTTGCTACGGGGCGACGCCTACGAGCAGTACTTC.